This T cell receptor beta chain was identified during a study of blood T cell repertoires in COVID-19. Overall study context: Italy, Spain and the United States were the sources of the convalescent and acute COVID-19 samples. Sample material is recorded as cDNA or gDNA derived from T cells, B-cell-depleted T cells, or PBMCs.

The CDR3 is 14 residues long. Germline V CDR1 and CDR2: SGHRS, YFSETQ. Trimming cost V 2 bases and J 3 bases, with 11 bases left between them. Original processing methods: The assay estimated nucleated cells by amplifying reference gene primers. The protocol was immunoSEQ multiplex PCR, while the TCRdb copy is restricted to in-frame clones and leaves out a portion. V and J calls and clone size come straight from that table; D and trimming were deduced from the DNA. The data hold some 240,000 clones, with around 84% observed a single time. This TCR was sampled from a woman aged 40 to 50 who had recovered from COVID-19. The rearrangement uses TRBV5-1 and TRBJ1-1; D uncertain. Sequencing was performed on peripheral blood. The CDR3 nucleotides are TGCGCCAGCAGCTTCGGGCTGGAGGACACTGAAGCTTTCTTT. As protein: CASSFGLEDTEAFF.